This entry features one TCR beta chain sequence. At one of its ends the junction is not consistent with the germline gene, which may arise from a read error. This sample was taken from a study of blood T cell repertoires in COVID-19. TCRdb keeps only in-frame clones here, not all; method: immunoSEQ multiplex PCR. The repertoire holds hundreds of thousands of clones, about 88% seen once, with 4.1% in the top ten. Looked up from germline, CDR1 is SGHRS and CDR2 is YFSETQ. This CDR3 has 15 residues. The TCR originated in a man aged 25 to 40 with acute COVID-19. The chain has TRBV5-1 and TRBJ1-1; tentative D call: TRBD1 (6 bases). The specimen sequenced was PBMCs or T cells enriched from blood (not recorded which). Written as DNA, the CDR3 is TGTGCCAGCAGCCGGAACTCGGACAGGAACACTGAAGCTTTCTTT. Protein product: CASSRNSDRNTEAFF.